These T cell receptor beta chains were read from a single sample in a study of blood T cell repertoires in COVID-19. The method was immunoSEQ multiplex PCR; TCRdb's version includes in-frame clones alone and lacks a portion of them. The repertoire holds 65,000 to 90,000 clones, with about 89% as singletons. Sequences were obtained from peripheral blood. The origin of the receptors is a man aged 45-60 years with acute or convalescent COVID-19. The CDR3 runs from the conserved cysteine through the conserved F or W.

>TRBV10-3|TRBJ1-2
CAAQQGVGGYTF
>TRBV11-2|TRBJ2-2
CASSLEPGTGELFF
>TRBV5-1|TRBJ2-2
CASSLAGGYTGELFF
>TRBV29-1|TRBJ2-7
CSVEDLRGAGRYF
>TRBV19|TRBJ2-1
CASSILAPAGGHEQFF
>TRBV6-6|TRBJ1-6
CASSFTGTGASSYNSPLHF
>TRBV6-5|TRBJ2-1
CASSPDLAAHNEQFF
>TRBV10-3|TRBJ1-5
CAIQGEGFNQPQHF
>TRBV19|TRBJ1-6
CASSDSANSPLHF
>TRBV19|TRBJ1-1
CASSIVGARTEAFF
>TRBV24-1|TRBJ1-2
CATSDPYYGYTF
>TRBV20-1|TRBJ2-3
CSASFPSGADTQYF
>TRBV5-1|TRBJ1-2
CASSPDGQGAHGYTF
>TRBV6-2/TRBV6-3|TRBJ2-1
CASSYSGGPMNEQFF
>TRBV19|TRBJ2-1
CASSIFGGGSYNEQFF
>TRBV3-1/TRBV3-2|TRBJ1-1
CASSQMANTEAFF
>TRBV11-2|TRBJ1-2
CASSLGGYGYTF
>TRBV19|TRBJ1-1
CASSVTGFRNTEAFF
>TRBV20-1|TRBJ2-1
CSASLFNEQFF
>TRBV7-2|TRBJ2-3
CASSSGGTDTQYF
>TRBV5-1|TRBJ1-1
CASSTRGNTEAFF
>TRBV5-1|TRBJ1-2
CASSFSGTVAANYGYTF
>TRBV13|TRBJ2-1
CASSRTGWADEQFF
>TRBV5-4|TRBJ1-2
CASTRGQEPPSYTF
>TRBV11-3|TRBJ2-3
CASSFGLAGAGTDTQYF
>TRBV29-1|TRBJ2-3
CSASRTGITDTQYF
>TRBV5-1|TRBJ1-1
CASSTGQGLGNTEAFF
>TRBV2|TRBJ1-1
CASSVLPGGTEAFF
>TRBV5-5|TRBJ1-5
CASSMDGGRQPQHF
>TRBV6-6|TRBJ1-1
CASSRYRNQDRRTREAFF
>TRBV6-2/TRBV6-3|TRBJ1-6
CASSRLPAIPEGNSPLHF
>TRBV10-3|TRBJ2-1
CAISTGIYNEQFF
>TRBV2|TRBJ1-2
CASSAGPRENYGYTF
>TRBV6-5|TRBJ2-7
CASSYSGGQGVDEQYF
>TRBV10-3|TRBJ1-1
CAISPSGERNTEAFF
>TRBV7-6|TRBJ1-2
CASSLVPGQGAYGYTF
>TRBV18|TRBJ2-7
CASSPPSSTYEQYF
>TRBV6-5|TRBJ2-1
CASTSGGPYNEQFF
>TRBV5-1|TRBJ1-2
CASSFPLPGQGVYGYTF
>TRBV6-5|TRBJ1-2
CASSSGVLNYGYTF
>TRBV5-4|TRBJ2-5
CASSSKQGEETQYF
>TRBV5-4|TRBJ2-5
CASSLAVAGERKTQYF
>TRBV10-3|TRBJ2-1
CAISGGSARDQYNEQFF
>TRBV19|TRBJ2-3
CASSIRQGGNTDTQYF
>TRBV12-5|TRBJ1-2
CASGKEGFYGYTF
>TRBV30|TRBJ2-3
CAWSTAGTTATDTQYF
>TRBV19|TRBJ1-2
CASSITILRQGHGYGYTF
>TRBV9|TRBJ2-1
CASAPGLSGGSYNEQFF
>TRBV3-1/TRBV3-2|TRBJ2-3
CASSQDPTGKFTDTQYF
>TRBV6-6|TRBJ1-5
CASGPGQGASYQPQHF
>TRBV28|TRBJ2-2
CASSLVGVGRNTGELFF
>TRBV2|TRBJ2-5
CASRKGVLGQETQYF